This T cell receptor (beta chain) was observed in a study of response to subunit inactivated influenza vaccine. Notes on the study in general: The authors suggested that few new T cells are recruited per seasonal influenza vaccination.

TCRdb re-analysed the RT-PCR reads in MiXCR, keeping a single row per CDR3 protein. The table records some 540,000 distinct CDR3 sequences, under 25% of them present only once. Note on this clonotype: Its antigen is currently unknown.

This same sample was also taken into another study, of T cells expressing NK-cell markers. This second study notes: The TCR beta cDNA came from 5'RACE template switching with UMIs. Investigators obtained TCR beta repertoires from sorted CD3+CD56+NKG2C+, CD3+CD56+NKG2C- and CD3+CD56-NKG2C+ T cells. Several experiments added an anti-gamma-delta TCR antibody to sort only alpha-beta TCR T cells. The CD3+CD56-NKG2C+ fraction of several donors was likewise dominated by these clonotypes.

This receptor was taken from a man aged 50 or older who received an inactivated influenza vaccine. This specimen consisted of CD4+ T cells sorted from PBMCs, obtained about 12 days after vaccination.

The CDR3 loop is CAISGTDYEQYF. The CDR3, as DNA: TGTGCCATCAGTGGAACAGACTACGAGCAGTACTTC. V gene TRBV10-3 combines with J gene TRBJ2-7; D gene ambiguous. Trimming took 4 bases from V and 3 from J, leaving 7 bases between them. The germline gives CDR1 ENHRY, CDR2 SYGVKD. The CDR3 length is 12 residues.